A selection of T cell receptor beta chains follows, all from one sample in a study of blood T cell repertoires in COVID-19. Assay used: immunoSEQ multiplex PCR; TCRdb lists only in-frame clones, some missing. The sample holds approximately 58,000 clones; 85% to 95% are singletons and the top ten take about 3.4%. Material: peripheral blood. These receptors originate from a human donor in a cohort sampled during active COVID-19. CDR3s leave out the opening cysteine and the closing phenylalanine or tryptophan.

v_gene	j_gene	CDR3aa
TRBV7-9	TRBJ2-2	ASRDFEGAIGELF
TRBV5-6	TRBJ2-4	ASSLRGAKNIQY
TRBV5-1	TRBJ2-3	ASSGYRADTQY
TRBV4-1	TRBJ2-3	ASSGLEGDTQY
TRBV4-3	TRBJ1-1	ASSSRTGTYTEAF
TRBV3-1/TRBV3-2	TRBJ2-3	ASTLRAGGATDTQY
TRBV5-1	TRBJ2-5	ASSLNQETQY
TRBV3-1/TRBV3-2	TRBJ1-1	ASSRQDTEAF
TRBV19	TRBJ1-1	ASSIYRTGGTEAF
TRBV29-1	TRBJ1-1	SVYRVINTEAF
TRBV2	TRBJ1-2	ATLEGYGYT
TRBV5-6	TRBJ1-2	ASSGDIPNYGYT
TRBV10-1	TRBJ2-5	ASSEGGVEETQY
TRBV5-1	TRBJ2-5	ASSLDGGGQETQY
TRBV30	TRBJ2-1	AWNAGLAETNEQF
TRBV11-2	TRBJ1-6	ASSLVVRGSSSNSPLH
TRBV23-1	TRBJ1-3	ASSRATASGNTIY
TRBV28	TRBJ2-2	ASSLTTAGELF
TRBV2	TRBJ2-3	ASSESLGTAGEDTQY
TRBV4-1	TRBJ1-5	ASGTGGYQPQH
TRBV15	TRBJ2-1	ATRVIRGGSVNEQF
TRBV2	TRBJ1-5	ASSEVGAEQPQH
TRBV5-6	TRBJ2-1	ASSLGREGLVNEQF
TRBV30	TRBJ2-5	AWSVGDQWTSGAHGGETQY
TRBV7-2	TRBJ2-5	ASSLEGLGQETQY
TRBV25-1	TRBJ1-6	ASKQGNSPLH
TRBV2	TRBJ2-2	ASSNLGRAGGELF
TRBV28	TRBJ2-1	ATGGQSSYNEQF
TRBV6-6	TRBJ2-2	ASSLGVQTSGPTGELF
TRBV7-9	TRBJ2-1	ASSNPGQPNNEQF
TRBV19	TRBJ2-2	ASSRGQGSDTGELF
TRBV3-1/TRBV3-2	TRBJ2-2	ASSQASRGVTGELF
TRBV6-2/TRBV6-3	TRBJ1-1	ASSRLDRAKEAF
TRBV4-2	TRBJ2-1	ASSQRKQGLAGGHNEQF
TRBV9	TRBJ2-2	ASSVAPGANTGELF
TRBV6-2/TRBV6-3	TRBJ2-1	ASSRTGNNEQF
TRBV12-3/TRBV12-4	TRBJ2-7	ASRKGQAYEQY